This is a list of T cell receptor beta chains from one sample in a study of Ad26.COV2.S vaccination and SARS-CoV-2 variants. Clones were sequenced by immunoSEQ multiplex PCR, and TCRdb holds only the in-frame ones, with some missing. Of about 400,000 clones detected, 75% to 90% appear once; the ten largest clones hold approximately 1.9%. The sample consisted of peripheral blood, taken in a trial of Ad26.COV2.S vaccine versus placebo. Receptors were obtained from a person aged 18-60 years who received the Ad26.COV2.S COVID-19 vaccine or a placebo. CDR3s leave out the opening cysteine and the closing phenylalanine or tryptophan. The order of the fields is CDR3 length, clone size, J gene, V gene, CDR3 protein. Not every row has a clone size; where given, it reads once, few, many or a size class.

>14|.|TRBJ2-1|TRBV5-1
ASSLGAAGSYNEQF
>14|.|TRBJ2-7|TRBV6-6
ASTLSGDRYSYEQY
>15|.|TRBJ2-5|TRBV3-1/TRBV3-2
ASTQGTSGRDQGTQY
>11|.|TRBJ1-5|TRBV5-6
ASSSQTEQPQH
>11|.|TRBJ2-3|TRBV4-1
ASSQDPIDTQY
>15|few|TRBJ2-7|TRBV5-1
ASSSGLSAESSYEQY
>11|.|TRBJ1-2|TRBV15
ATSSSADYGYT
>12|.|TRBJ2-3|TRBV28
ASSSDQGRDTQY
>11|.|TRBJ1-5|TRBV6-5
ASSSGGAQPQH
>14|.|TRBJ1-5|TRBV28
ASRGTGGVGNQPQH
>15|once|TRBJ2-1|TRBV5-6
ASSLGLGTETYNEQF
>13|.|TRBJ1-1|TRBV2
ARRGVSLMNTEAF
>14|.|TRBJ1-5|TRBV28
ASSLSGGGSNQPQH
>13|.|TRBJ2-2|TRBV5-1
ASTSGTENTGELF
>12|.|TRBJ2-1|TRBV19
ASSRRGSYNEQF
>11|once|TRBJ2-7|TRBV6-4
ASSDTPSTRQY
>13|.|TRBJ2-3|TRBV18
ASSPLVPSTDTQY
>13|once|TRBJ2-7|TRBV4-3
ASSKGRLAGAEQY
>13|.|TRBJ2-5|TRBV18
ASSPRQGAGETQY
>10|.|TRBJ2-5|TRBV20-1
SASYRGETQY
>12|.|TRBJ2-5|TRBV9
ASSVEEGWETQY
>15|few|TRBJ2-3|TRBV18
ASSLGTSGSGTDTQY
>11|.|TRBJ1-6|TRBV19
ASSDTYNSPLH
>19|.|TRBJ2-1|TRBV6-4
ASSDPSDRGTAGGGLNEQF
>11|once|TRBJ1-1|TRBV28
ASSLGGGAEAF
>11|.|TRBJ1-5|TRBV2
ASRDRVFQPQH
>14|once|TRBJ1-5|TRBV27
ASSLEWGANNQPQH
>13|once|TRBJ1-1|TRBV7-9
ASSLGTRVNTEAF
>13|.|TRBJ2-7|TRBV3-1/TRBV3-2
ASSPPGLAVYEQY
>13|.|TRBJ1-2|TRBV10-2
ASSESGRTNYGYT
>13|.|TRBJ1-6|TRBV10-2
ASSISGLENSPLH
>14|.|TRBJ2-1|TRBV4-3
ASSQDMILGYNEQF
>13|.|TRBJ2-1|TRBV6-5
ASSPTGYPYNEQF
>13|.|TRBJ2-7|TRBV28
ASSSSGDHSYEQY
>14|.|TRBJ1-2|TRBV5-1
ASSLVSGREGYGYT
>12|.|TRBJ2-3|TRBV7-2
ASSVRQGSDTQY
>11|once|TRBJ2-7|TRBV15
ATSRGLTYEQY
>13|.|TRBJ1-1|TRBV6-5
ASSSDRLGNTEAF
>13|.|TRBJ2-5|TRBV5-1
ASSLGAGIQETQY
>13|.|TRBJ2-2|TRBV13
ASSFIAGRAGELF
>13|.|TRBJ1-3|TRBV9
ASSPVGGPGNTIY
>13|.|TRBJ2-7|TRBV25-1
ASSEGQGFLYEQY
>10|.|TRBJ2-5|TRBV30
AWSPSIETQY